The text below deals with one T cell receptor (beta chain). The V and J ends lost 4 bases and 5 bases, in that order; junction bases with no gene match: 22. Germline loops: CDR1 SEHNR, CDR2 FQNEAQ (reference sequence). The CDR3 consists of 19 residues. Some clones are missing from TCRdb's copy, which holds only in-frame ones; the method was immunoSEQ multiplex PCR. The data show 65,000 to 80,000 clones, with 90% seen just once and more than 3.5% held by the top ten. The time point is: pretreatment peripheral blood. The data originate from a study of PD-L1 blockade in urothelial cancer. The wider study: Males with urothelial cancer arising in the bladder constituted about nine tenths of the roughly 29 patients. T cells were recovered from blood samples at a median of around 140,000.

The starting material was PBMCs, obtained around atezolizumab (anti-PD-L1) treatment. This sequence joins TRBV7-9 and TRBJ1-2; 7 bases fit TRBD1. The sequence derives from a man between 65 and 79 years old with urothelial cancer. The CDR3 here is CASSSLITPTHGTEYGYTF. The CDR3 nucleotides are TGTGCCAGCAGCTCTCTTATTACCCCCACCCACGGGACAGAGTATGGCTACACCTTC.